A single sample gave rise to the 2 T cell receptor beta chains below, sequenced in a study of control samples from healthy donors and cancer patients. Some clones are missing from TCRdb's copy, which holds only in-frame ones; the method was immunoSEQ multiplex PCR. The table shows about 170,000 clones, with about nine tenths occurring only once. Input material: blood. The receptors come from a woman in her twenties or thirties in good health.

This clone was seen a few times. This chain links TRBV14 with TRBJ1-1, with 9 bases that match TRBD1. V was pared by 6 bases and J by 2 bases, with 22 bases of the junction left unmatched. The CDR3 contains 20 residues. Per the germline V gene, CDR1 is SGHDN and CDR2 is FVKESK. CDR3 sequence: CASRNPGQGCPTTVNTEAFF. DNA for the CDR3: TGTGCCAGCAGGAACCCCGGACAGGGGTGTCCAACGACCGTAAACACTGAAGCTTTCTTT.

Details on this clone: Other DNA sequences within the sample encode an identical CDR3. This chain connects TRBV18 to TRBJ2-5; 7 nucleotides line up with TRBD1. The CDR3 runs to 14 residues. The V and J ends lost 2 bases and 2 bases, in that order; junction bases with no gene match: 2. Germline CDR1 reads KGHSH; CDR2 reads LQKENI. The CDR3 protein is CASSPSRGQETQYF. CDR3 in DNA: TGTGCCAGCTCACCAAGCAGGGGGCAAGAGACCCAGTACTTC.